The 3 T cell receptor beta chains in this list originate from one sample, sequenced in a study of shared clonotypes between healthy human individuals. Only in-frame clones appear in the TCRdb table, and some are missing; sequencing was by immunoSEQ multiplex PCR. Seen here are 2.5 million or so clones, approximately 94% observed once, and the top ten hold about 0.13%. The sequencing sample was made of naive CD4+ T cells sorted from blood. Subset specified: CD45RA+ positively selected. The receptor set was obtained from a man aged 18 to 30 in good health.

V and J are TRBV28 and TRBJ1-1; D is unresolved. Trimming cost V 8 bases and J 4 bases, with 14 bases left between them. The germline V gene encodes CDR1 MDHEN and CDR2 SYDVKM. The CDR3 consists of 13 residues. The CDR3 spells CASSRPAVTEAFF. The DNA for the CDR3 is TGTGCCAGCTCTCGGCCAGCGGTCACTGAAGCTTTCTTT. The full variable domain, its missing parts supplied by reference TRBV28 and TRBJ1-1, is DVKVTQSSRYLVKRTGEKVFLECVQDMDHENMFWYRQDPGLGLRLIYFSYDVKMKEKGDIPEGYSVSREKKERFSLILESASTNQTSMYLCASSRPAVTEAFFGQGTRLTVV.

This chain links TRBV7-9 with TRBJ2-6; 10 nucleotides align to TRBD1. The ends lost 2 bases at V and 3 bases at J; junction bases unmatched: 10. This CDR3 has 19 residues. Germline V CDR1 and CDR2: SEHNR, FQNEAQ (reference sequence). DNA of the CDR3: TGTGCCAGCAGCTTATCGGTTCAAGACAGGGGGCGTGGGGCCAACGTCCTGACTTTC. It encodes CASSLSVQDRGRGANVLTF.

This clone appeared a few times. The chain uses TRBV25-1 and TRBJ1-1; 8 bases are shared with TRBD1. Per the germline V gene, CDR1 is MGHDK and CDR2 is SYGVNS. After removal of 3 bases from V and 2 bases from J, the junction contained 8 bases not matched to a gene. CDR3 size: 16 residues. CDR3 region: CASSDPTDRGNTEAFF. The CDR3 nucleotides read TGTGCCAGCAGTGATCCCACCGACAGGGGAAACACTGAAGCTTTCTTT.